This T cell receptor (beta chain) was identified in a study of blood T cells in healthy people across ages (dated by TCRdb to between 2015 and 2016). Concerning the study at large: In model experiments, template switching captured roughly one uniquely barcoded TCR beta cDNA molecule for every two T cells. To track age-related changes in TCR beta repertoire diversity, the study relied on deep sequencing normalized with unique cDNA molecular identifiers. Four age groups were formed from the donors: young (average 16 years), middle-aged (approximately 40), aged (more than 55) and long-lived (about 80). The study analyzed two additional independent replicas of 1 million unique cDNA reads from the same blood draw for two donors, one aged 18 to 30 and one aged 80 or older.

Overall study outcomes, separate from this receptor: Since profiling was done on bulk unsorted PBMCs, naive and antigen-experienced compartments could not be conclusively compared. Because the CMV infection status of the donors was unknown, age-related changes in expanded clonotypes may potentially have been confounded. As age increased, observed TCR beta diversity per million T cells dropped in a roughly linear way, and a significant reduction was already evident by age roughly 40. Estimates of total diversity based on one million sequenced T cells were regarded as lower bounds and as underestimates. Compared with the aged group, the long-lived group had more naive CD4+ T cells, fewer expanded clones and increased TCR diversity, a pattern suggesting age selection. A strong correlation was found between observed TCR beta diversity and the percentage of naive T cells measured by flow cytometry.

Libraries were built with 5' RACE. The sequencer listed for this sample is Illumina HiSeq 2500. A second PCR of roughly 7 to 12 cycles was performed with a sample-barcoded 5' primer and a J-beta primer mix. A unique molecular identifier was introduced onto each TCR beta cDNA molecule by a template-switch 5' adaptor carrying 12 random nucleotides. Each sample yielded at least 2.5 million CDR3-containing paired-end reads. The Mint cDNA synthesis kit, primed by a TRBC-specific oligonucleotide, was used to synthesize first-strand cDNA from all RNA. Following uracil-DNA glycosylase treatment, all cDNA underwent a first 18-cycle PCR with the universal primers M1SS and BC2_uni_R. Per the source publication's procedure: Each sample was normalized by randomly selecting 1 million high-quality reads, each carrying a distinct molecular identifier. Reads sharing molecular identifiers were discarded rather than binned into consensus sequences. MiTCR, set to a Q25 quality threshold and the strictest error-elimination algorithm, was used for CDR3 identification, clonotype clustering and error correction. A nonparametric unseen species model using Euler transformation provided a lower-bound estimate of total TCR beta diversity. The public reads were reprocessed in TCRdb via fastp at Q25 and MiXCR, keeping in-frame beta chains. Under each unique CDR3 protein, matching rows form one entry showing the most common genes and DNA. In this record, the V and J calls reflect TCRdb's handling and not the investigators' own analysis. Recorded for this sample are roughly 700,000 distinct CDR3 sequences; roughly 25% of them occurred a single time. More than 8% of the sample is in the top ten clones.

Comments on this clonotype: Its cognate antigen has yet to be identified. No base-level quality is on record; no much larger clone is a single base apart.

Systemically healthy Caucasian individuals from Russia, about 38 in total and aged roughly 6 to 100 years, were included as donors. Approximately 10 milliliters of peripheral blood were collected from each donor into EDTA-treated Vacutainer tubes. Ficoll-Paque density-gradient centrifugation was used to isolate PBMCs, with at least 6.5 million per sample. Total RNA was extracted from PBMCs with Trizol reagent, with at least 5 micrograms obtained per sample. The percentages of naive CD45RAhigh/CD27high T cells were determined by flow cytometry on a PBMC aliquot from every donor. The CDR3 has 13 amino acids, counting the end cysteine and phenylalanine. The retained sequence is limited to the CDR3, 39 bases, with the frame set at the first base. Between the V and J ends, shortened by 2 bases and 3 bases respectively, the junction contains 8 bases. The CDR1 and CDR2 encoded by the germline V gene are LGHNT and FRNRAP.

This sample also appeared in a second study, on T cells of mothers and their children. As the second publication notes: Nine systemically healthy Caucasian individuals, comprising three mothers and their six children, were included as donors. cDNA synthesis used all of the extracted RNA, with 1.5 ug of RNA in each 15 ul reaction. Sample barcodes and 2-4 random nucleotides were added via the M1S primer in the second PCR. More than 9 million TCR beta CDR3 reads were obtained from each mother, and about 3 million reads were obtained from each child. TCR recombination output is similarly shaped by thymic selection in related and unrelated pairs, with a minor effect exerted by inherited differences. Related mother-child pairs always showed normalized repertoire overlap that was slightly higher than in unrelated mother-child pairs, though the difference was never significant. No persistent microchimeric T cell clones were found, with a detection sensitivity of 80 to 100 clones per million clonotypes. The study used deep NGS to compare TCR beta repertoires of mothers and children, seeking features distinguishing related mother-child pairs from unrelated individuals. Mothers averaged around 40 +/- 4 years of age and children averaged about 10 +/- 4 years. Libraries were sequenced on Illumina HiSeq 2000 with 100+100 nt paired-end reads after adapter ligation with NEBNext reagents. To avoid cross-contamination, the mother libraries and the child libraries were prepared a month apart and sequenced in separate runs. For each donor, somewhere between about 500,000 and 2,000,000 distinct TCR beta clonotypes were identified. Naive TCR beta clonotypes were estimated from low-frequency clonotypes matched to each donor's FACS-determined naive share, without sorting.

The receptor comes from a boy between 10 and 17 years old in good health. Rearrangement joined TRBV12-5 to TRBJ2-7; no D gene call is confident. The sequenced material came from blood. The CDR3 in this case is CASGLPPGYEQYF. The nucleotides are TGTGCTAGTGGTTTGCCCCCGGGCTACGAGCAGTACTTC.